This T cell receptor (beta chain) comes out of a study of cytomegalovirus exposure and HLA in healthy donors. Study summary: Roughly 180 million T cells yielded about 120 million unique TCR beta sequences, as an earlier analysis found. Points from the study as a whole: A few chains linked to CMV were shown in vitro to be specific for CMV antigens. There were over 150 TCR beta chains listed as cytomegalovirus-associated. V- and J-gene trimming of TCR beta was linked (in a later analysis) to a missense DCLRE1C variant.

On this clone: Its antigen is not identified.

The PCR ran on 60 Vbeta and 13 Jbeta primers. The table came from immunoSEQ multiplex PCR; TCRdb's copy has only in-frame clones and leaves some out. The table has some 150,000 clones, 70% to 80% seen once. The specimen was PBMCs. The sequence was obtained from a man aged 40-50 years in good health and CMV-seronegative.

CDR3: CASSLRESSYEQYF. The CDR3 nucleotides read TGTGCCAGCAGCTTAAGGGAGAGCTCCTACGAGCAGTACTTC. The chain links TRBV7-9 to TRBJ2-5; perhaps TRBD2 as D (5 bases). The tail of the sequence fits TRBJ2-7 better, so the J call may be wrong. The length of the CDR3 is 14 residues. CDR1 and CDR2 (germline): SEHNR, FQNEAQ (reference sequence).